A selection of T cell receptor beta chains follows, all from one sample in a study of early T cells in non-severe SARS-CoV-2 infection. TCRdb processed the 5' RACE reads anew with MiXCR; each CDR3 protein has one entry. The data show about 92,000 distinct CDR3 sequences, about an eighth seen once. The sample was whole blood. The receptor source for this set is an adult who was a healthcare worker with PCR-confirmed SARS-CoV-2 infection or an uninfected control (not recorded which). The CDR3 runs from the conserved cysteine through the conserved F or W. A D gene is named only where the DNA matches it firmly. Clone size is stated in some rows and not others, as once, few, many or a class when expanded.

D	size	J	V	DNA	CDR3
-	-	TRBJ1-2	TRBV28	TGTGCCACCAGGACGCTAGGGCATGGCTACACCTTC	CATRTLGHGYTF
-	-	TRBJ2-7	TRBV5-1	TGCGCCAGCAGCTTGGAAGGGTTGGCCTACGAGCAGTACTTC	CASSLEGLAYEQYF
-	-	TRBJ2-1	TRBV7-2	TGTGCCAGCAGCTCTCGTCAGGTGGGTAGGAATGAGCAGTTCTTC	CASSSRQVGRNEQFF
-	-	TRBJ2-1	TRBV18	TGTGCCAGCTCACCACTAGTTGTATCGGGCAATGAGCAGTTCTTC	CASSPLVVSGNEQFF
-	-	TRBJ1-1	TRBV7-9	TGTGCCAGCAGCTCGACGACAGGAGCAAACACTGAAGCTTTCTTT	CASSSTTGANTEAFF
TRBD2	few	TRBJ2-5	TRBV7-9	TGTGCCAGCAGCTTAGCGCTGGGGGGGGAGACCCAGTACTTC	CASSLALGGETQYF
-	many	TRBJ2-1	TRBV4-2	TGTGCCAGCAGCCAAGGGGGCTCGGGGGATGCCTACAATGAGCAGTTCTTC	CASSQGGSGDAYNEQFF
TRBD1	-	TRBJ1-3	TRBV28	TGTGCCAGCAACCCCACAGGGGGCCTTGGAAACACCATATATTTT	CASNPTGGLGNTIYF
TRBD2	large	TRBJ2-2	TRBV2	TGTGCCAGCAGAACACCCGGGACTACCCTCGGGGGGGAGCTGTTTTTT	CASRTPGTTLGGELFF
TRBD2	-	TRBJ2-1	TRBV7-9	TGTGCCAGCAGCTTGGCTAGCGGGAGGGGTGAGCAGTTCTTC	CASSLASGRGEQFF
-	few	TRBJ2-7	TRBV30	TGTGCCTGGAGTGGCCCCTACGAGCAGTACTTC	CAWSGPYEQYF
-	few	TRBJ2-5	TRBV28	TGTGCCAGCAGTTTATTGGGCAACCAAGAGACCCAGTACTTC	CASSLLGNQETQYF
-	few	TRBJ2-7	TRBV7-3	TGTGCCAGCAGCCTCGGAGGGAGCGGATACGAGCAGTACTTC	CASSLGGSGYEQYF
-	-	TRBJ1-2	TRBV28	TGTGCCAGTACTATTAAAGCTAACTATGGCTACACCTTC	CASTIKANYGYTF
-	many	TRBJ2-5	TRBV29-1	TGCAGCGGGAGGGACTGGTCCCAAGAGACCCAGTACTTC	CSGRDWSQETQYF
-	-	TRBJ1-1	TRBV15	TGTGCCACCAGCAGAGTAATAGGACGGATGAACACTGAAGCTTTCTTT	CATSRVIGRMNTEAFF
-	-	TRBJ2-3	TRBV6-6	TGTGCCAGCACCCACACGAGGGATACGCAGTATTTT	CASTHTRDTQYF
-	few	TRBJ1-1	TRBV20-1	TGCAGTGCTATAAATGTGGAGCGGGCTTTCTTT	CSAINVERAFF
TRBD1	many	TRBJ2-7	TRBV29-1	TGCAGCGTTGAGGACAGGGGCGCCTACGAGCAGTACTTC	CSVEDRGAYEQYF
TRBD2	many	TRBJ2-1	TRBV18	TGTGCCAGCTCACTCGCTAGCGGGAGCAGCAATGAGCAGTTCTTC	CASSLASGSSNEQFF
-	-	TRBJ1-1	TRBV27	TGTGCCAGCAAGGCGGGGGGCATCGATCGCACTGAAGCTTTCTTT	CASKAGGIDRTEAFF
-	-	TRBJ1-2	TRBV7-9	TGTGCCAGCAGCCCGACGGTACCAATCTATGGCTACACCTTC	CASSPTVPIYGYTF
TRBD1	-	TRBJ2-6	TRBV6-1	TGTGCCAGCAGTCGTAGACAGGGCTCTGGGGCCAACGTCCTGACTTTC	CASSRRQGSGANVLTF
TRBD2	few	TRBJ2-3	TRBV7-2	TGTGCCAGCAGCCCAGGACTAGACCCAGATACGCAGTATTTT	CASSPGLDPDTQYF
-	many	TRBJ2-2	TRBV30	TGTGCCTGGAGACCGGGGGTCACCGGGGAGCTGTTTTTT	CAWRPGVTGELFF
TRBD1	few	TRBJ1-1	TRBV5-4	TGTGCCAGCAGCCTAAAACAGGGGATGAACACTGAAGCTTTCTTT	CASSLKQGMNTEAFF
-	-	TRBJ2-4	TRBV5-1	TGCGCCAGCAGCTTGGTGGGCCTCAAAAACATTCAGTACTTC	CASSLVGLKNIQYF
TRBD1	-	TRBJ2-3	TRBV12-3/TRBV12-4	TGTGCCAGCAGTTTAGAGGGGGCGGAAAATACGCAGTATTTT	CASSLEGAENTQYF
TRBD2	few	TRBJ2-3	TRBV7-8	TGTGCCAGCAGCCCCTATAGGGTTTTGACTAGCGGCACAGATACGCAGTATTTT	CASSPYRVLTSGTDTQYF
-	-	TRBJ1-5	TRBV3-1	TGTGCCAGCAGCCAAGATGGAGAGCAGCCCCAGCATTTT	CASSQDGEQPQHF
TRBD1	-	TRBJ2-5	TRBV7-8	TGTGCCAGCAGCTTAAGACAGGGGGCTAGCTTATTACAAGAGACCCAGTACTTC	CASSLRQGASLLQETQYF
-	many	TRBJ2-1	TRBV19	TGTGCCAGCCGTGACCAGCGGTCTTCCTACAATGAGCAGTTCTTC	CASRDQRSSYNEQFF
-	-	TRBJ1-1	TRBV7-9	TGTGCCAGCAGCAGACAGGTTAACACTGAAGCTTTCTTT	CASSRQVNTEAFF
-	few	TRBJ2-5	TRBV21-1	TGTGCCAGCAGCAAAGCGGCCCAGCGGGAGGGCCGTGAGACCCAGTACTTC	CASSKAAQREGRETQYF
TRBD2	-	TRBJ2-7	TRBV27	TGTGCCAGCAGGCCTAGCGGGGTTCCCCCCTACGAGCAGTACTTC	CASRPSGVPPYEQYF
TRBD1	-	TRBJ2-1	TRBV7-8	TGTGCCAGCAGCGTAGGGCTTCCGGGACAGCCCTCCAATGAGCAGTTCTTC	CASSVGLPGQPSNEQFF